The 10 T cell receptor beta chains listed next were all sequenced from one sample in a study of cytomegalovirus exposure and HLA in healthy donors (dated by TCRdb to 2016 to 2017). The library came from the immunoSEQ multiplex PCR assay. The multiplex PCR relied on a mix of 60 forward primers for TCR Vbeta segments and 13 reverse primers for TCR Jbeta segments. TCRdb provides this immuneACCESS table in a form limited to in-frame rearrangements. Some clones are lacking; in checked studies, under half of them reflect an unresolved V gene, and why the rest are absent is not known. The sample records around 98,000 clones, 70% of which are singletons. 2% to 2.5% of the sample belongs to the ten largest clones. The specimen sequenced was PBMCs. All receptors come from a man between 50 and 59 years old in good health and CMV-seronegative.

This clone was detected once. V is TRBV27 and J is TRBJ1-1, with a weak D call TRBD1 (5 bases). Trimming removed 2 bases at V and 7 bases at J, with 11 bases between. Per germline, CDR1 MNHEY and CDR2 SMNVEV (reference sequence). The CDR3 contains 13 residues. The CDR3 DNA follows: TGTGCCAGCAGTTTACAGGGATCGGTTGAAGCTTTCTTT. It encodes CASSLQGSVEAFF.

This clone appeared a few times. V usage is TRBV4-3 and J usage is TRBJ2-1; tentative D call: TRBD2 (5 bases). The CDR3 consists of 14 residues. Trimming pared 0 bases from V and 6 bases from J, leaving 9 bases between. CDR1 is LGHNA and CDR2 is YSLEER in the germline V gene. CDR3: CASSQDAGFNEQFF. The CDR3 DNA follows: TGCGCCAGCAGCCAAGACGCGGGCTTCAATGAGCAGTTCTTC.

This chain connects TRBV9 to TRBJ1-1; D may be TRBD1 (6 bases). The V gene's germline CDR1 is SGDLS and CDR2 YYNGEE. Deletions cut 0 bases from V and 1 base from J, with 10 bases between. The CDR3 has 15 amino acids. CDR3 sequence (DNA): TGTGCCAGCAGCGTAGTGGGACACCCGAACACTGAAGCTTTCTTT. This encodes CASSVVGHPNTEAFF.

This chain links TRBV5-4 with TRBJ1-5, with a possible D match to TRBD1 (5 bases). Trimming left V 4 bases short and J 4 bases short, with 15 bases between. Germline V lookup: CDR1 SGHNT, CDR2 YYREEE (reference sequence). The CDR3 runs 15 residues. CDR3 sequence: CASSLDGGFNQPQHF. Here the CDR3 DNA reads TGTGCCAGCAGCCTGGACGGGGGATTTAATCAGCCCCAGCATTTT.

V is TRBV11-2 and J is TRBJ2-3; TRBD1 agrees at 8 bases. V lost 1 base and J lost 4; bases outside the gene matches: 4. Germline V CDR1 and CDR2: SGHAT, FQNNGV. The CDR3 extends over 15 amino acids. The CDR3 sequence: CASSLGDRPSDTQYF. The DNA for the CDR3 is TGTGCCAGCAGCTTAGGGGACAGGCCCTCAGATACGCAGTATTTT.

This clone has just a few counts. V usage is TRBV19 and J usage is TRBJ2-4, with unresolved D. V lost 11 bases, J lost 4 bases, and 18 bases lay in between. Germline-derived CDR1 and CDR2 are LNHDA and SQIVND (reference sequence). The CDR3 has 14 amino acids. The CDR3 sequence is CASEPGSGKNIQYF. The CDR3 region has the DNA TGTGCCTCCGAGCCCGGGTCTGGGAAAAACATTCAGTACTTC.

CDR3: CASSFTGSGNTIYF. CDR3 coding DNA: TGTGCCAGCAGTTTTACGGGCTCTGGAAACACCATATATTTT. This chain joins TRBV28 and TRBJ1-3; D is undetermined. The CDR3 has 14 residues. The germline V gene has CDR1 MDHEN and CDR2 SYDVKM. The V end was cut by 3 bases, the J end by 0 bases, with 6 bases between.

CDR3 sequence: CASTRDRGLRETQYF. CDR3 DNA sequence: TGTGCCAGCACCCGGGACAGGGGGCTTAGGGAGACCCAGTACTTC. The chain couples TRBV6-6 to TRBJ2-5; 12 bases match TRBD1. The CDR3 covers 15 residues. V trimming: 7 bases; J trimming: 5 bases; junction bases outside the gene matches: 8. Germline-derived CDR1 and CDR2 are MNHNY and SVGAGI (reference sequence).

The chain carries TRBV7-2 and TRBJ2-2; perhaps TRBD2 as D (6 bases). Germline-derived CDR1 and CDR2 are SGHTA and FQGNSA. Trimming removed 5 bases at V and 1 base at J, with 17 bases between. The CDR3 extends over 17 amino acids. The CDR3 protein is CASSLRTLARNTGELFF. DNA of the CDR3: TGTGCCAGCAGCCTTCGGACCCTAGCGAGGAACACCGGGGAGCTGTTTTTT.

The J gene is TRBJ2-2, the V gene TRBV5-1; 7 nucleotides match TRBD1. Germline trimming cut 4 bases from V and 6 bases from J; bases unmatched to any gene: 6. This CDR3 is built from 14 residues. CDR1 SGHRS and CDR2 YFSETQ come from the germline V gene. The CDR3 loop is CASSPDRLPGELFF. CDR3 DNA sequence: TGCGCCAGCAGCCCGGACAGGCTCCCCGGGGAGCTGTTTTTT. The whole variable domain, remainder taken from reference TRBV5-1 and TRBJ2-2, is KAGVTQTPRYLIKTRGQQVTLSCSPISGHRSVSWYQQTPGQGLQFLFEYFSETQRNKGNFPGRFSGRQFSNSRSEMNVSTLELGDSALYLCASSPDRLPGELFFGEGSRLTVL.